This T cell receptor beta chain was found in a study of regulatory T cells in long-lasting Graves disease. On this clonotype: A much larger clonotype is one base distant, so this may be a read error.

Time point denoted: persistent/refractory GD, antithyroid drugs over 5 years with positive TRAb. The TCR library used RNA extracted from PBMCs. Arm-PCR of CDR3 regions and iRepertoire HTBI primers were the basis on which TCR beta libraries were built. MiXCR, run by TCRdb on the multiplex PCR reads, gives a single entry per CDR3 protein. Counted here are 350,000 to 450,000 distinct CDR3 sequences, more than 20% occurring once; the ten biggest clones make up around 30%. The TCR was taken from a woman in her thirties or forties with Graves disease. Here the sequenced sample was peripheral blood mononuclear cells (PBMCs), taken when the disease was refractory, from a patient treated with antithyroid drugs.

CDR3 sequence reads: CASSGGVGDYEQYF. CDR3 sequence (DNA): TGTGCCAGCAGCGGGGGAGTAGGGGATTACGAGCAGTACTTC. The rearrangement links TRBV28 to TRBJ2-7; weak D call: TRBD2 (6 bases). Germline V lookup: CDR1 MDHEN, CDR2 SYDVKM. The CDR3 runs to 14 residues. The ends were cut back, 6 bases at V and 4 bases at J, with 16 bases in the middle.